The 21 T cell receptor beta chains listed next were all sequenced from one sample in a study of CD8+ T cells in alopecia areata listed by TCRdb under 2018. Library generation was performed with the immunoSEQ multiplex PCR assay. For TCR sequencing, RNA was extracted from every sample and reverse transcribed into cDNA to serve as template. What TCRdb holds here is the immuneACCESS table cut down to in-frame rearrangements. Part of the clones is not present; checked against another copy, under half of the missing clones reflect an unresolved V gene, and the others are unexplained. The table for this sample lists 200,000 to 250,000 clones; under 70% of them were counted only once. About 4.2% of the sample comes from the top ten. Per the publication, the time point label means: 4 weeks on oral tofacitinib. What this sample's treatment or condition label stands for: oral pan-JAK inhibitor, 5-10 mg twice daily.

The source was CD4+ T cells sorted from blood, collected at week 4, from a patient treated with tofacitinib. These receptors originate from a human donor with alopecia areata.

The chain is built from TRBV7-2 and TRBJ1-6; D ambiguous. The CDR3 runs 13 residues. Germline V lookup: CDR1 SGHTA, CDR2 FQGNSA. Trimming left V 1 base short and J 10 bases short, with 8 bases between. This CDR3 reads CASSLEAGSPLHF. The CDR3 nucleotides read TGTGCCAGCAGCTTAGAGGCCGGGTCACCCCTCCACTTT.

The chain carries TRBV5-1 and TRBJ2-3, with a possible D match to TRBD2 (7 bases). The CDR3 totals 15 residues. V was pared by 0 bases and J by 8 bases, with 16 bases between. CDR1 and CDR2 from the germline V gene are SGHRS and YFSETQ. CDR3 loop: CASSLEQGTGGTQYF. The CDR3 nucleotides read TGCGCCAGCAGCTTGGAACAGGGAACGGGGGGTACGCAGTATTTT.

This chain links TRBV29-1 with TRBJ1-2; 9 nucleotides align to TRBD1. The CDR3 totals 13 residues. The trim removed 3 bases at V and 7 bases at J, leaving 6 bases unmatched. The germline CDR1 and CDR2 sequences are SQVTM and ANQGSEA. Written as DNA, the CDR3 is TGCAGCGTTGAGGGGACAGGGACGCGTGGCTACACCTTC. It translates to CSVEGTGTRGYTF.

V and J are TRBV7-3 and TRBJ2-1; no clear D gene. This CDR3 comprises 13 residues. Trimming pared 4 bases from V and 4 bases from J, leaving 8 bases between. Germline CDR1 reads SGHTA; CDR2 reads FQGTGA. CDR3 loop: CASSSDRYNEQFF. The DNA for the CDR3 is TGTGCCAGCAGCTCGGACCGGTACAATGAGCAGTTCTTC. Combining the CDR3 with reference TRBV7-3 and TRBJ2-1 gives the whole variable domain GAGVSQTPSNKVTEKGKYVELRCDPISGHTALYWYRQSLGQGPEFLIYFQGTGAADDSGLPNDRFFAVRPEGSVSTLKIQRTERGDSAVYLCASSSDRYNEQFFGPGTRLTVL.

The chain employs TRBV29-1 and TRBJ1-2; a possible D gene is TRBD1 (5 bases). V gave up 4 bases and J gave up 8 bases, with 17 bases separating them. The CDR3 is made up of 13 amino acids. The germline CDR1 and CDR2 sequences are SQVTM and ANQGSEA. CDR3 protein: CSVAHQGDWGYTF. The CDR3 nucleotides read TGCAGCGTTGCCCATCAGGGCGATTGGGGCTACACCTTC.

The gene calls are TRBV5-6 and TRBJ2-3; either TRBD1 or TRBD2 may supply D (7 bases each). Trimming left V 0 bases short and J 2 bases short, with 16 bases between. Germline V gene sequence: CDR1 SGHDT, CDR2 YYEEEE. This CDR3 has 17 amino acids. In DNA, the CDR3 is TGTGCCAGCAGCTTGGAAGCCAGGGGGGGATCCACAGATACGCAGTATTTT. This gives the protein CASSLEARGGSTDTQYF.

The V gene is TRBV7-2, the J gene TRBJ1-6, with 8 bases lining up with TRBD1. Germline V gene lookup returns CDR1 SGHTA and CDR2 FQGNSA. Trimming removed 5 bases from V and 9 bases from J; junction bases left unmatched: 9. This CDR3 is built from 15 residues. CDR3 nucleotides: TGTGCCAGCAGCGCGGGACAGGCAGGGAGTTCACCCCTCCACTTT. This encodes CASSAGQAGSSPLHF.

The chain combines TRBV7-2 with TRBJ1-6; 7 bases agree with TRBD1. CDR3 length: 18 residues. Germline V gene sequence: CDR1 SGHTA, CDR2 FQGNSA. V shed 1 base and J 0 bases; nucleotides not matched to a gene: 6. CDR3: CASSLVSGDSSYNSPLHF. CDR3 DNA sequence: TGTGCCAGCAGCTTAGTTTCGGGGGACAGCTCCTATAATTCACCCCTCCACTTT.

The genes are TRBV5-4 and TRBJ2-3; 7 bases align to TRBD1. This CDR3 has 16 residues. The germline V gene has CDR1 SGHNT and CDR2 YYREEE (reference sequence). V gave up 3 bases and J gave up 4 bases; unmatched junction bases: 11. This CDR3 is CASSYDRARTSDTQYF. Written as DNA, the CDR3 is TGTGCCAGCAGCTATGACAGGGCCAGGACTTCAGATACGCAGTATTTT. Full variable domain (outside the CDR3, taken from reference TRBV5-4 and TRBJ2-3): ETGVTQSPTHLIKTRGQQVTLRCSSQSGHNTVSWYQQALGQGPQFIFQYYREEENGRGNFPPRFSGLQFPNYSSELNVNALELDDSALYLCASSYDRARTSDTQYFGPGTRLTVL.

The rearrangement uses TRBV7-9 and TRBJ2-1; D may be TRBD1 or TRBD2 (5 bases each). The CDR3 runs to 14 residues. The V end was cut by 5 bases, the J end by 7 bases, with 15 bases between. CDR1 SEHNR and CDR2 FQNEAQ come from the germline V gene (reference sequence). CDR3 sequence: CASSPTSGRNEQFF. The CDR3 DNA reads as TGTGCCAGCAGCCCTACGTCGGGGCGGAATGAGCAGTTCTTC.

The V call is TRBV6-6, the J call TRBJ1-2; TRBD1 matches 10 bases. Looked up from germline, CDR1 is MNHNY and CDR2 is SVGAGI (reference sequence). The junction had 6 bases not matched to a gene; V was cut back by 0 bases and J by 8 bases. This CDR3 contains 15 residues. CDR3 sequence (DNA): TGTGCCAGCAGTTACTCGACAGGGGGCGCTTTCGGCTACACCTTC. Protein: CASSYSTGGAFGYTF.

The chain recombines TRBV15 with TRBJ1-2; possibly TRBD1 for D (5 bases). With 7 bases removed from V and 5 bases from J, the gap between germline ends came to 14 bases. This CDR3 has 13 amino acids. Germline CDR1 reads LNHNV; CDR2 reads YYDKDF (reference sequence). Here the CDR3 reads CATTKDTAYGYTF. In DNA, the CDR3 is TGTGCCACCACCAAGGACACAGCTTATGGCTACACCTTC.

This clone was seen only a few times. The rearrangement uses TRBV4-2 and TRBJ2-4; D not resolved. With 0 bases removed from V and 1 base from J, the gap between germline ends came to 7 bases. The germline gives CDR1 LGHNA, CDR2 YNFKEQ. CDR3 length equals 15 residues. The CDR3 sequence: CASSQEVGAKNIQYF. The CDR3 DNA reads TGTGCCAGCAGCCAAGAAGTAGGCGCCAAAAACATTCAGTACTTC.

This clone was seen a single time. This sequence joins TRBV27 and TRBJ1-2; the D is unclear. Trimming pared 0 bases from V and 3 bases from J, leaving 14 bases between. Germline V CDR1 and CDR2: MNHEY, SMNVEV (reference sequence). The CDR3 sequence is 16 residues long. In DNA form, the CDR3 reads TGTGCCAGCAGTTTATCGAGGCACCCTGGTGACTATGGCTACACCTTC. This codes for CASSLSRHPGDYGYTF.

The chain combines TRBV7-2 with TRBJ1-2; D call uncertain. Trimming removed 1 base from V and 8 bases from J, with 11 bases in between. The CDR3 sequence is 13 residues long. Germline V gives CDR1 SGHTA, CDR2 FQGNSA. The CDR3 reads CASSLDHVSGYTF. CDR3 bases: TGTGCCAGCAGCTTAGATCACGTGTCCGGCTACACCTTC.

The chain is built from TRBV25-1 and TRBJ1-2; 8 bases are a match to TRBD1. In germline, CDR1 is MGHDK, CDR2 SYGVNS. J was trimmed by 7 bases and V by 1 base; bases with no gene match: 8. This CDR3 spans 15 amino acids. The DNA for the CDR3 is TGTGCCAGCAGTGAATCCCTAACGGACAGGGTTGGCTACACCTTC. It codes for CASSESLTDRVGYTF.

A word on this clone: One junction end does not reproduce the germline sequence, and a read error may be involved. The chain has TRBV5-4 and TRBJ2-1, with 12 bases lining up with TRBD1. The CDR3 spans 15 residues. Per the germline V gene, CDR1 is SGHNT and CDR2 is YYREEE (reference sequence). CDR3 residues: CASSLGQGAHNEQFF. CDR3 DNA sequence: TGCGCCAGCAGCCTGGGACAGGGGGCACACAATGAGCAGTTCTTC.

The V call is TRBV30, the J call TRBJ2-2; D could derive from TRBD1 or TRBD2 (6 bases each). The CDR3 loop spans 14 amino acids. Per the germline V gene, CDR1 is GTSNPN and CDR2 is SVGIG (reference sequence). V lost 3 bases and J 5 bases, leaving 13 bases between the germline ends. The CDR3 loop is CAWSVKGGTGELFF. The DNA for the CDR3 is TGTGCCTGGAGCGTCAAGGGGGGAACCGGGGAGCTGTTTTTT.

The CDR3 nucleotides read TGTGCCAGCAGCCTACCGGGACAGGGGGCGGACATTCAGTACTTC. This encodes CASSLPGQGADIQYF. This chain uses TRBV6-6 with TRBJ2-4, with 12 bases fitting TRBD1. This CDR3 is 15 amino acids long. V lost 6 bases and J lost 8; bases outside the gene matches: 8. From germline, CDR1 is MNHNY and CDR2 SVGAGI (reference sequence).

This clone turned up a few times. The CDR3 spells CASSHSRRGDTQYF. The CDR3 DNA reads TGCGCCAGCAGCCATTCTAGGCGGGGGGATACGCAGTATTTT. The chain carries TRBV4-3 and TRBJ2-3; the match to TRBD2 covers 7 bases. Trimming cost V 3 bases and J 6 bases; bases outside gene matches: 6. Germline CDR1 reads LGHNA; CDR2 reads YSLEER. CDR3 length: 14 amino acids.

A few counts support this clone. The rearrangement uses TRBV27 and TRBJ2-3; D unclear. The CDR3 length is 15 residues. From germline, CDR1 is MNHEY and CDR2 SMNVEV (reference sequence). Between the trimmed V and J ends, which lost 5 bases and 3 bases, there was a span of 15 bases. The CDR3 protein is CASSPGFQITDTQYF. The CDR3 DNA is TGTGCCAGCAGTCCGGGCTTCCAAATTACAGATACGCAGTATTTT.